Listed below are T cell receptor beta chains from one sample, sequenced in a study of cytomegalovirus exposure and HLA in healthy donors. Method: immunoSEQ multiplex PCR; TCRdb's copy keeps in-frame clones and lacks some. The table records 75,000 to 100,000 clones, roughly 79% of them present only once. The sample consisted of PBMCs. The receptor set was obtained from a young man in good health and CMV-seronegative. CDR3s include the opening cysteine and the closing phenylalanine or tryptophan. Each record gives: CDR3 length, J gene, D gene, clone size, V gene, CDR3 protein, CDR3 DNA. D genes are given only for firm matches. Clone size is stated in some rows and not others, as once, few, many or a class when expanded.

length: 15
J: TRBJ2-5
D: TRBD1
size: NA
V: TRBV15
CDR3: CATSANRGLWKTQYF
DNA: TGTGCCACCAGCGCAAACAGGGGGCTGTGGAAGACCCAGTACTTC

length: 13
J: TRBJ1-2
D: NA
size: once
V: TRBV18
CDR3: CASSPKQGRGYTF
DNA: TGTGCCAGCTCACCTAAGCAGGGTCGGGGCTACACCTTC

length: 15
J: TRBJ1-1
D: TRBD1
size: once
V: TRBV6-5
CDR3: CVSSYLGQENTEAFF
DNA: TGTGTCAGCAGTTACCTGGGACAGGAGAACACTGAAGCTTTCTTT

length: 14
J: TRBJ2-1
D: TRBD1
size: once
V: TRBV5-1
CDR3: CASASQGEYGEQFF
DNA: TGCGCCAGCGCGAGCCAGGGGGAGTATGGCGAGCAGTTCTTC

length: 11
J: TRBJ1-2
D: NA
size: NA
V: TRBV20-1
CDR3: CSAPWGDGYTF
DNA: TGCAGTGCCCCCTGGGGGGATGGCTACACCTTC

length: 12
J: TRBJ1-1
D: NA
size: NA
V: TRBV21-1
CDR3: CAKPQGITEAFF
DNA: TGTGCCAAACCTCAGGGGATAACTGAAGCTTTCTTT

length: 12
J: TRBJ2-4
D: NA
size: NA
V: TRBV27
CDR3: CASSFKGDIQYF
DNA: TGTGCCAGCAGTTTCAAGGGAGACATTCAGTACTTC

length: 17
J: TRBJ1-1
D: NA
size: NA
V: TRBV11-2
CDR3: CASSEGLGGDGDTEAFF
DNA: TGTGCCAGCAGCGAAGGACTGGGCGGGGACGGGGACACTGAAGCTTTCTTT

length: 15
J: TRBJ2-2
D: NA
size: NA
V: TRBV18
CDR3: CASSLQQGDTGELFF
DNA: TGTGCCAGCTCACTCCAACAGGGCGACACCGGGGAGCTGTTTTTT

length: 13
J: TRBJ1-3
D: NA
size: NA
V: TRBV19
CDR3: CASRFASGNTIYF
DNA: TGTGCCAGCCGGTTTGCCTCTGGAAACACCATATATTTT

length: 13
J: TRBJ1-3
D: NA
size: NA
V: TRBV5-4
CDR3: CASSGISGNTIYF
DNA: TGTGCCAGCAGCGGCATCTCTGGAAACACCATATATTTT

length: 17
J: TRBJ1-2
D: TRBD1
size: once
V: TRBV7-8
CDR3: CASSSLSGQGIIYGYTF
DNA: TGTGCCAGCAGCTCCCTATCGGGACAGGGAATTATCTATGGCTACACCTTC

length: 15
J: TRBJ1-5
D: NA
size: NA
V: TRBV2
CDR3: CASRIQPGSNQPQHF
DNA: TGTGCCAGCAGGATACAGCCTGGGAGCAATCAGCCCCAGCATTTT

length: 13
J: TRBJ1-2
D: NA
size: NA
V: TRBV7-6
CDR3: CASSSGTHYGYTF
DNA: TGTGCCAGCAGCTCTGGCACGCACTATGGCTACACCTTC

length: 16
J: TRBJ2-3
D: TRBD1
size: NA
V: TRBV4-1
CDR3: CASSQVDRGRADTQYF
DNA: TGCGCCAGCAGCCAAGTGGACAGGGGGCGTGCAGATACGCAGTATTTT

length: 15
J: TRBJ1-4
D: NA
size: NA
V: TRBV11-3
CDR3: CASSQRTGSNEKLFF
DNA: TGTGCCAGCAGCCAACGTACAGGTTCCAATGAAAAACTGTTTTTT

length: 15
J: TRBJ1-5
D: NA
size: NA
V: TRBV15
CDR3: CATSRTGSGNQPQHF
DNA: TGTGCCACTAGCAGAACAGGGTCCGGCAATCAGCCCCAGCATTTT

length: 16
J: TRBJ1-1
D: TRBD1
size: few
V: TRBV7-8
CDR3: CASSLRGQGRGTEAFF
DNA: TGTGCCAGCAGCCTGCGGGGACAGGGCCGGGGCACTGAAGCTTTCTTT

length: 16
J: TRBJ1-5
D: NA
size: few
V: TRBV19
CDR3: CASSIVVAGVGQPQHF
DNA: TGTGCCAGTAGTATAGTAGTAGCGGGTGTTGGTCAGCCCCAGCATTTT

length: 16
J: TRBJ1-6
D: NA
size: NA
V: TRBV4-3
CDR3: CASSQQQGFNNSPLHF
DNA: TGCGCCAGCAGCCAGCAACAGGGCTTCAATAATTCACCCCTCCACTTT

length: 15
J: TRBJ2-1
D: NA
size: once
V: TRBV25-1
CDR3: CASSEPRGYYNEQFF
DNA: TGTGCCAGCAGTGAACCGCGGGGCTACTACAATGAGCAGTTCTTC

length: 16
J: TRBJ1-3
D: TRBD1
size: NA
V: TRBV5-6
CDR3: CASSRKDRVSGNTIYF
DNA: TGTGCCAGCAGCCGGAAGGACAGGGTCAGCGGAAACACCATATATTTT

length: 16
J: TRBJ1-2
D: TRBD1
size: once
V: TRBV9
CDR3: CASSVAPRDRGRGYTF
DNA: TGTGCCAGCAGCGTAGCCCCCCGGGACAGGGGGCGAGGCTACACCTTC

length: 15
J: TRBJ2-6
D: NA
size: NA
V: TRBV9
CDR3: CASSAISSGANVLTF
DNA: TGTGCCAGCAGCGCAATTAGCTCTGGGGCCAACGTCCTGACTTTC

length: 15
J: TRBJ2-7
D: TRBD1
size: NA
V: TRBV6-6
CDR3: CASSYGTGHNYEQYF
DNA: TGTGCCAGCAGTTACGGGACAGGCCATAACTACGAGCAGTACTTC

length: 18
J: TRBJ1-1
D: TRBD1
size: NA
V: TRBV10-3
CDR3: CAISDVRGDSLMNTEAFF
DNA: TGTGCCATCAGTGATGTCCGCGGGGACAGCCTCATGAACACTGAAGCTTTCTTT

length: 19
J: TRBJ2-6
D: TRBD1
size: NA
V: TRBV7-9
CDR3: CASSSPLQGATAGANVLTF
DNA: TGTGCCAGCAGCTCCCCCTTACAGGGGGCTACGGCTGGGGCCAACGTCCTGACTTTC

length: 16
J: TRBJ1-2
D: NA
size: NA
V: TRBV5-1
CDR3: CASSLGFRGSNYGYTF
DNA: TGCGCCAGCAGCTTGGGGTTCAGGGGCTCGAATTATGGCTACACCTTC

length: 15
J: TRBJ1-5
D: NA
size: NA
V: TRBV6-1
CDR3: CASSEGRGPGQPQHF
DNA: TGTGCCAGCAGTGAAGGCAGGGGCCCGGGGCAGCCCCAGCATTTT

length: 15
J: TRBJ1-3
D: TRBD1
size: NA
V: TRBV9
CDR3: CASSVTGGAGNTIYF
DNA: TGTGCCAGCAGCGTTACAGGGGGAGCTGGAAACACCATATATTTT

length: 15
J: TRBJ1-1
D: NA
size: NA
V: TRBV7-2
CDR3: CASSWDIIMNTEAFF
DNA: TGCGCCAGCAGCTGGGACATCATCATGAACACTGAAGCTTTCTTT

length: 16
J: TRBJ2-2
D: NA
size: NA
V: TRBV25-1
CDR3: CASSHYMAGDTGELFF
DNA: TGTGCCAGCAGTCATTACATGGCAGGGGACACCGGGGAGCTGTTTTTT

length: 15
J: TRBJ2-1
D: TRBD1
size: NA
V: TRBV9
CDR3: CASSGRWGTDNTQFF
DNA: TGTGCCAGCAGCGGCCGGTGGGGGACAGATAATACACAGTTCTTC

length: 15
J: TRBJ2-5
D: TRBD2
size: NA
V: TRBV7-2
CDR3: CASSSQTSGWETQYF
DNA: TGTGCCAGCAGCTCGCAGACTAGCGGGTGGGAGACCCAGTACTTC

length: 15
J: TRBJ2-3
D: TRBD2
size: NA
V: TRBV29-1
CDR3: CSVRTSGSESGTQYF
DNA: TGCAGCGTTAGGACTAGCGGGAGTGAGTCCGGTACGCAGTATTTT

length: 12
J: TRBJ1-2
D: TRBD1
size: NA
V: TRBV29-1
CDR3: CSVAPQGYGYTF
DNA: TGCAGCGTTGCCCCACAGGGGTATGGCTACACCTTC

length: 13
J: TRBJ1-1
D: NA
size: NA
V: TRBV19
CDR3: CASSIDRNTEAFF
DNA: TGTGCCAGTAGTATAGACAGGAACACTGAAGCTTTCTTT

length: 15
J: TRBJ1-1
D: TRBD1
size: NA
V: TRBV9
CDR3: CASGTGGLMNTEAFF
DNA: TGTGCCAGCGGAACAGGGGGACTCATGAACACTGAAGCTTTCTTT

length: 15
J: TRBJ1-5
D: NA
size: NA
V: TRBV19
CDR3: CASSMIGGTNQPQHF
DNA: TGTGCCAGTAGTATGATTGGGGGCACCAATCAGCCCCAGCATTTT

length: 14
J: TRBJ2-3
D: TRBD2
size: NA
V: TRBV2
CDR3: CASRGDSRTDTQYF
DNA: TGTGCCAGCCGGGGGGACTCGCGCACAGATACGCAGTATTTT

length: 15
J: TRBJ1-1
D: TRBD1
size: NA
V: TRBV4-2
CDR3: CASSQQGALVTEAFF
DNA: TGTGCCAGCAGCCAACAGGGGGCTCTTGTCACTGAAGCTTTCTTT

length: 14
J: TRBJ1-2
D: TRBD1
size: NA
V: TRBV5-4
CDR3: CASSNGTANYGYTF
DNA: TGTGCCAGCAGCAACGGGACAGCTAACTATGGCTACACCTTC

length: 12
J: TRBJ1-1
D: NA
size: NA
V: TRBV7-9
CDR3: CASSFLQAEAFF
DNA: TGTGCCAGCAGCTTCCTGCAGGCTGAAGCTTTCTTT

length: 13
J: TRBJ1-2
D: NA
size: NA
V: TRBV29-1
CDR3: CSVGGRGAGGYTF
DNA: TGCAGCGTAGGCGGGAGGGGTGCTGGTGGCTACACCTTC

length: 12
J: TRBJ2-3
D: NA
size: NA
V: TRBV25-1
CDR3: CASSESADTQYF
DNA: TGTGCCAGCAGTGAATCCGCAGATACGCAGTATTTT

length: 16
J: TRBJ2-7
D: NA
size: few
V: TRBV2
CDR3: CASAPQPMDIFSEQYF
DNA: TGTGCCAGCGCTCCCCAACCTATGGACATTTTCTCCGAGCAGTACTTC